This T cell receptor beta chain was captured by sequencing in a study of a mutant IDH1 vaccine in newly diagnosed glioma. The overall study: Eight vaccine injections were given to patients in weeks 1, 3, 5, 7, 11, 15, 19 and 23. Onset of vaccination occurred 4-6 weeks following radiotherapy alone, or with temozolomide cycles. Treated patients were approximately 62% male, roughly 40% female, mean age approximately 40 years.

Note on this clone: Its antigen remains unidentified.

The time point denotes: week 11, during vaccination. One vaccine dose held 300 ug of mutant IDH1 20-mer peptide and came with topical imiquimod. Study results and limitations: A vaccine-induced immune response developed in 93.3% of the patients.

Trimming took 3 bases from V and 7 from J; bases not matched to a gene: 3. Germline lookup yields CDR1 SGDLS and CDR2 YYNGEE. The CDR3 contains 12 residues. TCRdb's table, derived via immunoSEQ multiplex PCR, lists solely in-frame clones and lacks some. The profile covers some 120,000 clones, with around four fifths appearing a single time and around 5.5% taken by the ten largest. The origin of this receptor is a man aged 35 to 55 with glioma. V is TRBV9 and J is TRBJ1-2, with 7 bases aligning to TRBD1. The sequencing here drew on PBMCs, taken from a glioma patient whose treatment included an IDH1 peptide vaccine. CDR3 nucleotide sequence: TGTGCCAGCAGCGACGACAGGGTTGGCTACACCTTC. Translation gives CASSDDRVGYTF. The full variable domain, with the rest looked up from reference TRBV9 and TRBJ1-2, is DSGVTQTPKHLITATGQRVTLRCSPRSGDLSVYWYQQSLDQGLQFLIQYYNGEERAKGNILERFSAQQFPDLHSELNLSSLELGDSALYFCASSDDRVGYTFGSGTRLTVV.